Reported below is one T cell receptor (beta chain). This clonotype was seen at least ten times. Its antigen has not been determined. No per-base quality is available; no much larger clone lies one base away. This entry belongs to a study of human T cells and chemical hapten exposure (dated by TCRdb to the early 2020s). For context, the study as a whole: For sensitization, 2% DPC in acetone was applied to a 2 cm by 2 cm area of upper inner arm skin. Throughout the study period of around 25 weeks, patients also received therapeutic DPC doses to the scalp every week. Patch testing on the upper back used Finn chambers containing 0.01% DPC, with scoring done after 6 days according to International Contact Dermatitis Research Group standards. Alopecia areata with under or over 50% scalp involvement, alopecia totalis and alopecia universalis were represented in the patient cohort, which was mostly female. Libraries were pooled for sequencing, and variation in per-sample TCR yields was attributed mainly to small differences in library volumes within the pool. In alopecia patients, the study followed how the peripheral blood TCR repertoire changed in vivo over primary and secondary sensitization to diphenylcyclopropenone (DPC), a hapten. Blood was sampled from patients pre-sensitization (week 0) and at 2, 6 and about 24 weeks after DPC sensitization. About 27 alopecia patients gave blood for TCR sequencing at one to four time points (pre-sensitization, 2, 6 and 24 weeks). General conclusions and limits of the study: Patch test score correlated positively with the number of PT1 expanded TCRs, reaching significance at thresholds 8, 16 and 32 but not at 4. The number of TCRs above 1 in 1000 frequency did not change with DPC sensitization; there was no evidence of global repertoire structure alterations. Repeated subsampling changed both the strength of the expansion versus patch-test correlation and the threshold at which that correlation became significant. Because every patient had alopecia, a presumed autoimmune disease, the patients' immune response might differ from that of healthy individuals. Compared with pre-sensitization or healthy control sets, expanded TCRs formed significantly more large CDR3 similarity clusters, which is consistent with antigen-driven responses.

The library was generated by RACE. Sequenced on a NextSeq 500. During library preparation, unique molecular identifiers were attached to individual cDNA molecules so that TCRs could be counted in a quantitative, reproducible way. From each blood RNA sample, both TCR alpha and TCR beta chains were sequenced. Processing in the source paper ran as follows. The median number of TCRs per sample was 95,638, ranging from roughly 23,224 to 690,600. V, J and CDR3 annotation of the TCR reads was carried out using the Decombinator software suite. For PS versus PT1 abundance plots, all samples were subsampled to the same number of TCRs (28,000). TCRs were defined as expanded if absent before sensitization and observed at least eight times at the 2-week time point. Through fastp at Q25 and MiXCR, TCRdb rebuilt clones from the public reads, retaining in-frame beta chains. Entries are consolidated by CDR3 protein sequence, retaining the most common genes and DNA. For this entry, the V and J calls and clone size follow TCRdb and not the study's own pipeline. Within this sample are about 160,000 distinct CDR3 sequences, with around 30% of them counted one time only. The ten largest make up 2.1% of the sample.

Interpreted using the paper, the time point label stands for: patch test 3, about 24 weeks after DPC sensitization. Reading the label with the study, this specimen's treatment or condition is: therapeutic diphenylcyclopropenone sensitization with weekly scalp DPC. At every patch-test visit, the blood draw took place before the patch test was put on. To be eligible, patients had to be aged 18 to 70, diagnosed with alopecia and judged suitable for DPC therapy, while pregnant patients were excluded. Total RNA was isolated from unfractionated whole blood collected in Tempus Blood RNA tubes. The receptor was isolated from a woman younger than 30 with alopecia areata. Some clones in this sample may be carry-over from other donors' samples. The sample consisted of whole blood, taken in connection with sensitization to the hapten diphenylcyclopropenone (DPC).

The DNA is TGCGCCAGCAGCTTGGCGGCCCGACAGGACGAGCAGTACTTC. Translated, this is CASSLAARQDEQYF. The chain links TRBV5-1 with TRBJ2-7, and the D gene may be TRBD1, 6 bases matching. V is pared back by 0 bases and J by 5 bases, with 12 bases lying between the germline termini. Counted from cysteine to phenylalanine, this CDR3 has 14 amino acids. Only the CDR3 DNA stays, 42 bases, in frame from base 1. CDR1 SGHRS and CDR2 YFSETQ were looked up in the germline V gene.